This TCR beta chain was sequenced during a study of Tregs in tolerant kidney transplant recipients. Across the whole study: Mixed chimerism was transient after nonmyeloablative marrow transplants from related graft donors. Study-level results: Findings come from small patient numbers and require larger validation. Tregs expanded with activated donor B cells seemed most donor-specific.

Unstimulated Tregs (CD4+CD25+CD127-) and CD4+CD25- non-Tregs were sorted from PBMCs. This clone was detected a few times. The antigen is not known. CDR1 is ENHRY, CDR2 SYGVKD, per germline. The trim removed 6 bases at V and 7 bases at J, leaving 10 bases unmatched. CDR3 length: 15 residues. Produced via immunoSEQ multiplex PCR; TCRdb's table is partial and in-frame only. The sample consists of approximately 93,000 clones, 80% to 95% of them appearing once. The genes are TRBV10-3 and TRBJ1-4; 8 nucleotides match TRBD1. Sequenced material: CD4+ T cells from blood, taken before the transplant. This receptor was obtained from a human donor who received a combined kidney and bone marrow transplant. The CDR3 reads CAIRPGQGGGEKLFF. Here the CDR3 DNA reads TGTGCCATCAGACCCGGACAGGGAGGTGGTGAAAAACTGTTTTTT.